The entry that follows covers one T cell receptor beta chain sequence. Antigen: not known. Here immunoSEQ multiplex PCR was the method, and the copy in TCRdb shows in-frame clones only, minus some. The table shows approximately 91,000 clones, with about 83% occurring only once. These data come from a study of lymphopenia after photon versus proton radiotherapy. Study results and limitations: Photon-treated patients lost naive T cells and TCR diversity; proton-treated stayed stable. Better survival with proton therapy was suggested as possible, not demonstrated. After lymphocyte nadir, photon-treated repertoires showed oligoclonal expansion, especially CD8+ Temra.

This CDR3 spans 14 amino acids. V shed 1 base and J shed 1 base, with 6 bases lying between them. The germline gives CDR1 SGDLS, CDR2 YYNGEE. The sequence derives from a man in his 60s with pancreatic cancer. Sequenced here: peripheral blood, sampled from a patient treated with proton-based radiotherapy. This chain uses TRBV9 with TRBJ1-5, with no clear D. CDR3 loop: CASSVYDSNQPQHF. The CDR3 nucleotides are TGTGCCAGCAGCGTATACGACAGCAATCAGCCCCAGCATTTT.